The clone carrying this T cell receptor beta chain turned up a few times. Antigen unknown. The data originate from a study of naive and memory T cell subsets. Germline trimming cut 5 bases from V and 4 bases from J; bases unmatched to any gene: 4. The CDR3 length is 13 residues. Germline V gene data show CDR1 as SGHTA and CDR2 as FQGNSA. Both TRBC1 and TRBC2 were covered by a beta constant-region primer of two equimolar oligonucleotides. The cDNA 3' end received a ligated single-stranded oligonucleotide carrying the SP2 primer and a 12-nucleotide UMI. A single record per CDR3 protein comes from TCRdb applying MiXCR to the UMI-ligation and nested PCR reads. The table shows some 150,000 distinct CDR3 sequences, with approximately 15% occurring only once. Findings of the study overall: Expression changes during T cell differentiation may affect RNA-based TCR counts. A clonotype means one alpha or beta sequence, not an alpha/beta pair. Between naive and memory subsets, TCR abundance power law exponents differed.

This receptor was taken from a human donor in good health. Sequenced sample: naive CD4+ T cells from blood. The V gene is TRBV7-2, the J gene TRBJ2-7, with 8 bases aligning to TRBD2. CDR3 sequence (DNA): TGTGCCAGCAGCGTCGGGACTAGTTACGAGCAGTACTTC. Protein sequence: CASSVGTSYEQYF. The full variable domain, rest sourced from reference TRBV7-2 and TRBJ2-7, is GAGVSQSPSNKVTEKGKDVELRCDPISGHTALYWYRQSLGQGLEFLIYFQGNSAPDKSGLPSDRFSAERTGGSVSTLTIQRTQQEDSAVYLCASSVGTSYEQYFGPGTRLTVT.